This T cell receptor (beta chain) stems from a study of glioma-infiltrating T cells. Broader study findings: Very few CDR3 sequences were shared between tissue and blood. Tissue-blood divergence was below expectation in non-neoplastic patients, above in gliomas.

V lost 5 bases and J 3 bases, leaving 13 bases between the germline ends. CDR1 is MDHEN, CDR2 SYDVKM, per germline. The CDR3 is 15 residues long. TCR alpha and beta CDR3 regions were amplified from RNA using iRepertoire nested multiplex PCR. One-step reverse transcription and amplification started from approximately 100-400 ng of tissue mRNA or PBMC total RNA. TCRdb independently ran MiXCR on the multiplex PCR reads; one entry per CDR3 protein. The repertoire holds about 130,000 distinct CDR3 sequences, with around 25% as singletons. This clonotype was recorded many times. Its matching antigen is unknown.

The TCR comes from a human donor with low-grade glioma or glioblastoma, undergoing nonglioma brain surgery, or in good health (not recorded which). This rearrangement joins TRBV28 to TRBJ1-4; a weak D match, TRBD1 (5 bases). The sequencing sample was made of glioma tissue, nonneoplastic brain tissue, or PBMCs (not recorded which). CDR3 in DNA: TGTGCCAGCAGTCCGCTGGGGGGGTCTAATGAAAAACTGTTTTTT. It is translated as CASSPLGGSNEKLFF.